A selection of T cell receptor beta chains follows, all from one sample in a study of cytomegalovirus exposure and HLA in healthy donors. Produced via immunoSEQ multiplex PCR; TCRdb's table is partial and in-frame only. This sample yields over 150,000 clones, of which under 80% are seen a single time; approximately 4.5% belongs to the top ten. Sample: PBMCs. These receptors all stem from a man aged 35 to 55 in good health and CMV-seronegative. CDR3s include the opening cysteine and the closing phenylalanine or tryptophan. D genes are given only for firm matches. Where a row states a size, it is once, few, many or the class of an expanded clone; other rows omit it.

clone_size	d_call	v_call	j_call	cdr3_nt	cdr3_aa
once	TRBD1	TRBV5-4	TRBJ1-6	TGTGCCAGCAGCTCCATTCAGGGGGTGATTGGTTCACCCCTCCACTTT	CASSSIQGVIGSPLHF
once	NA	TRBV19	TRBJ2-7	TGTGCCAGTAGTATGTCGGGAACCTACGAGCAGTACTTC	CASSMSGTYEQYF
NA	TRBD1	TRBV6-5	TRBJ1-3	TGTGCCAGTTTTGGGACAGGGCTCGGAAACACCATATATTTT	CASFGTGLGNTIYF
NA	TRBD1	TRBV30	TRBJ1-4	TGTGCCTGGGACAGGGGATTTACTAATGAAAAACTGTTTTTT	CAWDRGFTNEKLFF
NA	NA	TRBV9	TRBJ1-5	TGTGCCAGCAGCGTAGGTGGTAGTCAGCCCCAGCATTTT	CASSVGGSQPQHF
NA	TRBD2	TRBV5-1	TRBJ2-2	TGCGCCAGCAGCTTGAGTAGCGGGGGTTGGATAAGCACCGGGGAGCTGTTTTTT	CASSLSSGGWISTGELFF
NA	TRBD2	TRBV4-1	TRBJ2-1	TGCGCCAGCAGCCAAGAGGGGGGGTACAATGAGCAGTTCTTC	CASSQEGGYNEQFF
few	TRBD1	TRBV7-2	TRBJ1-2	TGTGCCAGCAGCCCGCGACAGGGGTTTGGCTATGGCTACACCTTC	CASSPRQGFGYGYTF
NA	NA	TRBV7-9	TRBJ1-5	TGTGCCAGCTCGGAGCAAGTGAATCAGCCCCAGCATTTT	CASSEQVNQPQHF
NA	NA	TRBV4-1	TRBJ2-6	TGCGCCAGCAGCCAAGGGCAGGGCTCTGGGGCCAACGTCCTGACTTTC	CASSQGQGSGANVLTF